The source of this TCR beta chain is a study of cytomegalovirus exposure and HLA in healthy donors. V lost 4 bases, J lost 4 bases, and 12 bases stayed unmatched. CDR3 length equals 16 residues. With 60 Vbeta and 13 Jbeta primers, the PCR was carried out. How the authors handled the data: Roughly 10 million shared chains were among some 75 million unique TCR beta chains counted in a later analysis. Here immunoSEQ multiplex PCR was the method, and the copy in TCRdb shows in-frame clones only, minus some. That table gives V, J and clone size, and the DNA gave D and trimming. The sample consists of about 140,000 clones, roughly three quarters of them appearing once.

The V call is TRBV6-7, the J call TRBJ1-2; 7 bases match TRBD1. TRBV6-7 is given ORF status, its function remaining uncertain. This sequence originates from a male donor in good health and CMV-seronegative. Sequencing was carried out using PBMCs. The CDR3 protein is CASSWRPDRMSYGYTF. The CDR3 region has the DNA TGTGCCAGCAGTTGGCGACCGGACAGGATGAGCTATGGCTACACCTTC.